This T cell receptor (beta chain) was documented in a study of cytomegalovirus exposure and HLA in healthy donors. For the study at large: Earlier results showed 117 million unique TCR beta sequences derived from approximately 170 million T cells. Study results and caveats: Information on immune exposure was restricted to one variable (CMV serostatus). Later genetic work tied a missense DCLRE1C variant to beta-chain V and J trimming. It emerged from a later analysis that several of the most significant clusters appeared to be linked to common viral pathogens.

In the PCR, 60 Vbeta and 13 Jbeta primers were used. TCRdb keeps only in-frame clones here, not all; method: immunoSEQ multiplex PCR. The table shows approximately 39,000 clones, with over 60% occurring only once. The ends were cut back, 4 bases at V and 9 bases at J, with 15 bases in the middle. The CDR3 contains 13 residues. The germline V gene encodes CDR1 LNHDA and CDR2 SQIVND (reference sequence). Worth noting for this clone: Its antigen is still unknown.

Sequencing was done on a sample of PBMCs. This chain joins TRBV19 and TRBJ1-1, with D possibly being TRBD1 (6 bases). The sequence derives from a man aged 30 to 39 in good health and CMV-seronegative. The CDR3 is CASSTRGILKAFF. The CDR3 coding sequence is TGTGCCAGTAGTACCAGGGGTATCCTTAAAGCTTTCTTT. Full variable domain (outside the CDR3, taken from reference TRBV19 and TRBJ1-1): DGGITQSPKYLFRKEGQNVTLSCEQNLNHDAMYWYRQDPGQGLRLIYYSQIVNDFQKGDIAEGYSVSREKKESFPLTVTSAQKNPTAFYLCASSTRGILKAFFGQGTRLTVV.